A single sample is the source of the 24 T cell receptor beta chains below, sequenced in a study of blood T cell repertoires in COVID-19 (dated by TCRdb to 2018 to 2020). Libraries were constructed by the immunoSEQ multiplex PCR assay. In TCRdb, the immuneACCESS table is reduced to in-frame sequences with V and J assigned. These tables do not hold every clone; where another copy was compared, an unresolved V gene accounts for under half, and the others remain unexplained. The sample profile shows about 190,000 clones; more than 70% of them were found once. The top ten clones comprise less than 7.5% of the sample. The sample consisted of peripheral blood. The receptor source for this set is a woman aged 40 to 50 who had recovered from COVID-19.

This chain links TRBV5-1 with TRBJ2-1, with TRBD2 matching 7 bases. The CDR3 loop spans 16 amino acids. Losses at the gene ends were 5 bases for V and 9 bases for J; bases not matched to a gene: 17. Germline values: CDR1 SGHRS, CDR2 YFSETQ. CDR3: CASSLTSATLWGEQFF. The CDR3 region has the DNA TGCGCCAGCAGTCTCACTAGCGCGACCCTCTGGGGTGAGCAGTTCTTC. Filled out from reference TRBV5-1 and TRBJ2-1, the complete variable domain reads KAGVTQTPRYLIKTRGQQVTLSCSPISGHRSVSWYQQTPGQGLQFLFEYFSETQRNKGNFPGRFSGRQFSNSRSEMNVSTLELGDSALYLCASSLTSATLWGEQFFGPGTRLTVL.

J is TRBJ2-5 and V is TRBV5-1, with D possibly matching TRBD2 (7 bases). Germline V lookup: CDR1 SGHRS, CDR2 YFSETQ. The V gene lost 6 bases and the J gene lost 5 bases, with 20 bases spanning the gap. The CDR3 consists of 15 residues. In nucleotides, the CDR3 is TGCGCCAGCATTCGGGGGGCGCTTGGACAGGAGACCCAGTACTTC. The encoded protein is CASIRGALGQETQYF.

This sequence joins TRBV27 and TRBJ2-1; 8 bases match TRBD2. This CDR3 comprises 15 residues. From germline, CDR1 is MNHEY and CDR2 SMNVEV (reference sequence). V shed 5 bases and J 8 bases; nucleotides not matched to a gene: 11. In DNA, the CDR3 is TGTGCCAGCAGTAAGACTAGCGCTGGTGCTTATGAGCAGTTCTTC. It specifies CASSKTSAGAYEQFF.

The V and J genes are TRBV9 and TRBJ2-4; the D gene is possibly TRBD2 (6 bases). The germline gives CDR1 SGDLS, CDR2 YYNGEE. With 7 bases removed from V and 7 bases from J, the gap between germline ends came to 9 bases. The CDR3 has 11 amino acids. CDR3 DNA: TGTGCCAGCGCTCGGGGGAACATTCAGTACTTC. This encodes CASARGNIQYF. Supplemented by reference TRBV9 and TRBJ2-4, the full variable domain reads DSGVTQTPKHLITATGQRVTLRCSPRSGDLSVYWYQQSLDQGLQFLIQYYNGEERAKGNILERFSAQQFPDLHSELNLSSLELGDSALYFCASARGNIQYFGAGTRLSVL.

This chain connects TRBV7-9 to TRBJ1-4, with a weak D call TRBD1 (6 bases). Germline assignment: CDR1 SEHNR and CDR2 FQNEAQ (reference sequence). V lost 3 bases and J lost 8, with 19 bases in between. CDR3 size: 16 residues. This CDR3 reads CASSFQTGIGNEKLFF. CDR3 DNA: TGTGCCAGCAGCTTCCAAACAGGGATTGGGAACGAAAAACTGTTTTTT.

This chain uses TRBV12-5 with TRBJ2-1; 8 positions match TRBD1. Trimming cost V 1 base and J 8 bases; bases outside gene matches: 4. Per the germline V gene, CDR1 is LGHNT and CDR2 is FRNRAP. CDR3 length equals 14 residues. CDR3 nucleotides: TGTGCTAGTGGTTTGGGCCAGGGGGCCGATGAGCAGTTCTTC. Translating gives CASGLGQGADEQFF.

This chain connects TRBV7-9 to TRBJ2-2, with D maybe TRBD2 (5 bases). V was trimmed by 5 bases and J by 4 bases, leaving 11 bases between them. CDR3 size: 14 residues. The V gene's germline CDR1 is SEHNR and CDR2 FQNEAQ (reference sequence). Here the CDR3 reads CASSRGPATGELFF. CDR3 nucleotides: TGTGCCAGCAGCCGCGGGCCTGCCACCGGGGAGCTGTTTTTT.

This clone came up once. The J gene is TRBJ1-5, the V gene TRBV7-9; 9 nucleotides align to TRBD1. In germline, CDR1 is SEHNR, CDR2 FQNEAQ (reference sequence). The CDR3 is made up of 21 amino acids. With V trimmed by 5 bases and J by 4 bases, 24 bases remained unmatched. CDR3 coding DNA: TGTGCCAGCAGCAAGTGGTCCTCCGATCCATCCGGGACAGGGAGTAATCAGCCCCAGCATTTT. It translates to CASSKWSSDPSGTGSNQPQHF.

The chain employs TRBV2 and TRBJ2-5; TRBD2 aligns across 7 bases. Germline lookup yields CDR1 SNHLY and CDR2 FYNNEI. Trimming cost V 6 bases and J 5 bases; bases outside gene matches: 9. The CDR3 has 14 residues. The DNA for the CDR3 is TGTGCCAGCAGAAGACTAGCCGTTAGGGAGACCCAGTACTTC. Translating it yields CASRRLAVRETQYF.

This clone was observed a single time. The genes are TRBV11-1 and TRBJ2-7; 7 bases match TRBD1. Germline loops: CDR1 SGHAT, CDR2 FQDESV (reference sequence). V gave up 2 bases and J gave up 3 bases; unmatched junction bases: 1. The CDR3 loop spans 13 amino acids. The CDR3 nucleotides are TGTGCCAGCAGCTTAACAGGGGACTACGAGCAGTACTTC. The encoded protein is CASSLTGDYEQYF.

The V and J genes are TRBV4-3 and TRBJ1-1, with D perhaps TRBD1 (5 bases). V gave up 0 bases and J gave up 5 bases, with 16 bases separating them. From germline, CDR1 is LGHNA and CDR2 YSLEER. This CDR3 is built from 16 residues. CDR3 region: CASSQEGGRVYTEAFF. The DNA for the CDR3 is TGCGCCAGCAGCCAAGAGGGGGGAAGGGTATATACTGAAGCTTTCTTT.

V usage is TRBV18 and J usage is TRBJ2-7, with D possibly TRBD2 on 6 matching bases. This CDR3 spans 16 amino acids. From germline, CDR1 is KGHSH and CDR2 LQKENI. V lost 4 bases to trimming and J lost 1 base, with 17 bases between them. The CDR3 region is CASSLLVSGYSYEQYF. The DNA for the CDR3 is TGTGCCAGCTCACTCCTGGTTAGCGGATATTCCTACGAGCAGTACTTC. Full variable domain (missing parts from reference TRBV18 and TRBJ2-7): NAGVMQNPRHLVRRRGQEARLRCSPMKGHSHVYWYRQLPEEGLKFMVYLQKENIIDESGMPKERFSAEFPKEGPSILRIQQVVRGDSAAYFCASSLLVSGYSYEQYFGPGTRLTVT.

This chain joins TRBV3-1 (or the pseudogene TRBV3-2) and TRBJ2-6; 10 nucleotides align to TRBD2. The CDR3 runs 19 residues. Germline V gives CDR1 LGHDT, CDR2 YNNKEL (reference sequence). J gave up 4 bases and V 6 bases, and 15 bases lay outside the gene matches. CDR3 sequence reads: CASSSPGTSAPRGANVLTF. As DNA, the CDR3 is TGTGCCAGCAGTTCACCCGGGACTAGCGCACCCCGGGGGGCCAACGTCCTGACTTTC.

This clone was counted a single time. The V call is TRBV11-1, the J call TRBJ2-1; TRBD1 agrees at 7 bases. In germline, CDR1 is SGHAT, CDR2 FQDESV (reference sequence). This CDR3 has 14 residues. Losses at the gene ends were 2 bases for V and 6 bases for J; bases not matched to a gene: 4. The CDR3, as DNA: TGTGCCAGCAGCTTACAGGGGGTGGGCAATGAGCAGTTCTTC. This encodes CASSLQGVGNEQFF.

DNA for the CDR3: TGTGCCAGCAGCTTGGCGGGGACAGGGAATTCACCCCTCCACTTT. Translation gives CASSLAGTGNSPLHF. This chain uses TRBV13 with TRBJ1-6; 9 bases map to TRBD1. CDR1 is PRHDT and CDR2 is FYEKMQ in the germline V gene (reference sequence). The junction had 4 bases not matched to a gene; V was cut back by 3 bases and J by 7 bases. This CDR3 spans 15 amino acids.

The chain joins TRBV9 to TRBJ1-6, with unresolved D. Trimming shortened V by 0 bases and J by 3 bases, and 7 bases separated the two germline ends. Per germline, CDR1 SGDLS and CDR2 YYNGEE. CDR3 size: 15 residues. CDR3 sequence: CASSVGESYNSPLHF. In DNA, the CDR3 is TGTGCCAGCAGCGTAGGGGAGAGCTATAATTCACCCCTCCACTTT.

This rearrangement joins TRBV19 to TRBJ2-7; a possible D gene is TRBD2 (6 bases). The CDR3 contains 14 residues. The V end lost 8 bases, the J end lost 0 bases, and 14 bases lay between the germline ends. Per germline, CDR1 LNHDA and CDR2 SQIVND (reference sequence). The CDR3 here is CASGGSSASYEQYF. The DNA for the CDR3 is TGTGCCAGTGGAGGGTCTAGCGCCTCCTACGAGCAGTACTTC.

CDR3 nucleotide sequence: TGTGCCAGCAGCTTTCAATTGGGAGATAATGAAAAACTGTTTTTT. It codes for CASSFQLGDNEKLFF. This sequence joins TRBV5-8 and TRBJ1-4; no firm D call. Germline CDR1 SGHTS, CDR2 YDEGEE. V lost 2 bases and J 4 bases, leaving 12 bases between the germline ends. The CDR3 runs to 15 residues.

The CDR3 sequence: CASSLQTGGIANTGELFF. The CDR3 DNA sequence: TGCGCCAGCAGCCTACAGACAGGGGGCATAGCGAACACCGGGGAGCTGTTTTTT. The chain carries TRBV5-1 and TRBJ2-2, with 10 bases identical to TRBD1. CDR1 is SGHRS, CDR2 YFSETQ, per germline. The CDR3 spans 18 residues. V dropped 4 bases and J dropped 0; count of bases not matched to a gene: 9. Using reference TRBV5-1 and TRBJ2-2 for the parts outside the CDR3, the full variable domain is KAGVTQTPRYLIKTRGQQVTLSCSPISGHRSVSWYQQTPGQGLQFLFEYFSETQRNKGNFPGRFSGRQFSNSRSEMNVSTLELGDSALYLCASSLQTGGIANTGELFFGEGSRLTVL.

The chain uses TRBV18 and TRBJ2-7, with a possible D match to TRBD1 (6 bases). Trimming took off 6 bases at V and 2 bases at J, with 20 bases between the two ends. The CDR3 runs 16 residues. Germline loops: CDR1 KGHSH, CDR2 LQKENI. CDR3 bases: TGTGCCAGCTCGCCTGATTTGGGGGCCTACACCTACGAGCAGTACTTC. Translation gives CASSPDLGAYTYEQYF. Looking up the rest from reference TRBV18 and TRBJ2-7 gives the full variable domain: NAGVMQNPRHLVRRRGQEARLRCSPMKGHSHVYWYRQLPEEGLKFMVYLQKENIIDESGMPKERFSAEFPKEGPSILRIQQVVRGDSAAYFCASSPDLGAYTYEQYFGPGTRLTVT.

The rearrangement links TRBV3-1 (or the pseudogene TRBV3-2) to TRBJ2-7; 9 bases map to TRBD1. There are 15 residues in the CDR3. Trimming took 2 bases from V and 4 from J; bases not matched to a gene: 6. Germline values: CDR1 LGHDT, CDR2 YNNKEL (reference sequence). This chain's CDR3 is CASSQPGTGWYEQYF. CDR3 sequence (DNA): TGTGCCAGCAGCCAACCCGGGACAGGGTGGTACGAGCAGTACTTC.

CDR3 bases: TGTGCCACCAGCAGAGGGGGCAGTGGGAACACTGAAGCTTTCTTT. As protein: CATSRGGSGNTEAFF. This chain links TRBV15 with TRBJ1-1, with D possibly being TRBD1 (5 bases). The CDR3 spans 15 residues. V lost 1 base, J lost 1 base, and 10 bases lay in between. The germline V gene encodes CDR1 LNHNV and CDR2 YYDKDF (reference sequence). The whole variable domain, remainder taken from reference TRBV15 and TRBJ1-1, is DAMVIQNPRYQVTQFGKPVTLSCSQTLNHNVMYWYQQKSSQAPKLLFHYYDKDFNNEADTPDNFQSRRPNTSFCFLDIRSPGLGDTAMYLCATSRGGSGNTEAFFGQGTRLTVV.

The chain has TRBV19 and TRBJ1-5; maybe TRBD1 (6 bases). The CDR3 spans 16 residues. The V gene lost 6 bases and the J gene lost 6 bases, with 21 bases spanning the gap. CDR1 is LNHDA, CDR2 SQIVND, per germline (reference sequence). CDR3 bases: TGTGCCAGTAGGGCCGCGGGCACAGGGCGAGGTCAGCCCCAGCATTTT. Its protein is CASRAAGTGRGQPQHF.

This chain connects TRBV29-1 to TRBJ2-3; D is uncertain. Trimming shortened V by 4 bases and J by 6 bases, and 5 bases separated the two germline ends. This CDR3 has 10 amino acids. The germline V gene has CDR1 SQVTM and CDR2 ANQGSEA. This CDR3 is CSVARDTQYF. The CDR3 nucleotides read TGCAGCGTTGCTAGGGATACGCAGTATTTT.